This paragraph reports one T cell receptor (beta chain). This CDR3 is also generated by other DNA sequences in the sample. This sample is part of a study of OX40 agonist ivuxolimab in advanced cancers. Sequencing was performed with immunoSEQ multiplex PCR; in TCRdb, only in-frame clones are kept and a portion is missing. The table records under 200,000 clones, roughly 94% of them present only once. Germline loops: CDR1 SGHTA, CDR2 FQGNSA. The CDR3 consists of 15 residues. The V end lost 5 bases, the J end lost 0 bases, and 14 bases lay between the germline ends. The material sequenced was CD4+ or CD8+ T cells sorted from blood, taken in a trial of the OX40 agonist ivuxolimab. This TCR derives from an adult with an advanced solid tumor such as melanoma, head and neck, liver or kidney cancer. The V gene is TRBV7-2, the J gene TRBJ2-7; maybe TRBD2 (6 bases). CDR3 in amino acids: CASSPSGLSSYEQYF. CDR3 bases: TGTGCCAGCAGCCCCTCGGGACTCAGCTCCTACGAGCAGTACTTC.